These 25 T cell receptor beta chains originate from one sample sequenced in a study of blood T cell repertoires in COVID-19. Produced via immunoSEQ multiplex PCR; TCRdb's table is partial and in-frame only. This table has fewer than 250,000 clones, around 84% appearing once. Source material: PBMCs or T cells enriched from blood (not recorded which). Receptor source: a woman aged 40 to 50 with acute COVID-19.

This clone was seen more than once but under ten times. The rearrangement links TRBV19 to TRBJ2-2; TRBD1 is a possible D gene (6 bases). With 8 bases removed from V and 4 bases from J, the gap between germline ends came to 17 bases. Germline V gene lookup returns CDR1 LNHDA and CDR2 SQIVND (reference sequence). This CDR3 comprises 15 residues. The CDR3 DNA sequence: TGTGCCAGTCATCTTGGCCAGGGGAGCACCGGGGAGCTGTTTTTT. The encoded protein is CASHLGQGSTGELFF. The complete variable domain, with remaining parts taken from reference TRBV19 and TRBJ2-2, reads DGGITQSPKYLFRKEGQNVTLSCEQNLNHDAMYWYRQDPGQGLRLIYYSQIVNDFQKGDIAEGYSVSREKKESFPLTVTSAQKNPTAFYLCASHLGQGSTGELFFGEGSRLTVL.

The rearrangement links TRBV9 to TRBJ2-1, with 10 positions matching TRBD2. The V segment lost 4 bases and the J segment 4 bases; nucleotides outside the gene matches: 11. Germline V CDR1 and CDR2: SGDLS, YYNGEE. The CDR3 has 17 amino acids. The CDR3 here is CASSTPSAGGRYNEQFF. DNA for the CDR3: TGTGCCAGCAGCACCCCATCAGCGGGAGGGCGGTACAATGAGCAGTTCTTC.

J is TRBJ1-1 and V is TRBV5-1; D unclear. Germline CDR1 SGHRS, CDR2 YFSETQ. Trimming cost V 4 bases and J 5 bases, with 18 bases left between them. The CDR3 runs 15 residues. The CDR3 DNA sequence: TGCGCCAGCAGCACCGACCCAGCGTCGATTACTGAAGCTTTCTTT. Residues: CASSTDPASITEAFF.

The chain is built from TRBV19 and TRBJ2-1; D call uncertain. The germline gives CDR1 LNHDA, CDR2 SQIVND (reference sequence). This CDR3 region has 15 residues. V was cut by 2 bases and J by 0 bases, with 8 bases left in between. The CDR3 DNA is TGTGCCAGTAGTATACAGGCTAACTCCTACAATGAGCAGTTCTTC. Encoded protein: CASSIQANSYNEQFF.

This rearrangement joins TRBV10-3 to TRBJ1-6; 10 bases align to TRBD1. From germline, CDR1 is ENHRY and CDR2 SYGVKD. The CDR3 consists of 14 residues. Unmatched junction bases numbered 10, after V lost 10 bases and J lost 10 bases. The CDR3 DNA reads TGTGCCACCAGGGACAGGGGAGATGGCTCACCCCTCCACTTT. This encodes CATRDRGDGSPLHF.

The chain carries TRBV28 and TRBJ1-1; TRBD1 is a possible D gene (6 bases). From germline, CDR1 is MDHEN and CDR2 SYDVKM. This CDR3 is 14 amino acids long. Trimming cost V 7 bases and J 5 bases, with 17 bases left between them. This CDR3 is CASTERGGATEAFF. The CDR3, as DNA: TGTGCCAGCACCGAGAGGGGGGGCGCAACTGAAGCTTTCTTT.

The chain links TRBV18 to TRBJ2-2; 10 bases agree with TRBD1. The CDR3 sequence is 16 residues long. After removal of 3 bases from V and 8 bases from J, the junction contained 9 bases not matched to a gene. Germline V gene lookup returns CDR1 KGHSH and CDR2 LQKENI. CDR3 in amino acids: CASSPNDRGRSGELFF. Here the CDR3 DNA reads TGTGCCAGCTCACCTAACGACAGGGGGCGATCAGGGGAGCTGTTTTTT.

The rearrangement links TRBV24-1 to TRBJ2-1; 7 bases align to TRBD2. This CDR3 is built from 15 residues. The germline CDR1 and CDR2 sequences are KGHDR and SFDVKD. V was pared by 4 bases and J by 4 bases, with 6 bases of the junction left unmatched. Written as DNA, the CDR3 is TGTGCCACCAGTGACGCGGGGGACCCATACAATGAGCAGTTCTTC. Protein: CATSDAGDPYNEQFF.

The rearrangement uses TRBV5-1 and TRBJ2-5; possibly TRBD1 for D (6 bases). CDR3 size: 16 residues. V gave up 4 bases and J gave up 0 bases, with 16 bases separating them. Germline-derived CDR1 and CDR2 are SGHRS and YFSETQ. The CDR3 nucleotides read TGCGCCAGCAGCGGGGGTACAGGGAACTACCAAGAGACCCAGTACTTC. Its translation is CASSGGTGNYQETQYF.

V gene TRBV6-5 combines with J gene TRBJ1-1; D remains ambiguous. Germline assignment: CDR1 MNHEY and CDR2 SVGAGI. Between the trimmed V and J ends, which lost 7 bases and 1 base, there was a span of 13 bases. The CDR3 covers 14 residues. The CDR3 region has the DNA TGTGCCAGCAAAGGTTGGGAGTCGAACACTGAAGCTTTCTTT. The encoded protein is CASKGWESNTEAFF.

The rearrangement joins TRBV9 to TRBJ2-1, with 11 bases aligning to TRBD2. The trim removed 0 bases at V and 0 bases at J, leaving 5 bases unmatched. The CDR3 is 18 residues long. Germline V gene sequence: CDR1 SGDLS, CDR2 YYNGEE. CDR3 DNA sequence: TGTGCCAGCAGCGTAGCCGGCCTAGCGGGAGGCTCCTACAATGAGCAGTTCTTC. Protein sequence: CASSVAGLAGGSYNEQFF.

The genes are TRBV6-6 and TRBJ1-6; 10 positions match TRBD1. CDR3 length: 15 residues. Per germline, CDR1 MNHNY and CDR2 SVGAGI (reference sequence). Trimming took 6 bases from V and 9 from J; bases not matched to a gene: 8. For the CDR3, the DNA is TGTGCCAGCAGGCCTGGGACAGGGGATTCTTCACCCCTCCACTTT. This encodes CASRPGTGDSSPLHF.

This chain's CDR3 is CASSFAGADTQYF. The DNA for the CDR3 is TGCGCCAGCAGCTTCGCGGGCGCCGATACGCAGTATTTT. The chain carries TRBV5-1 and TRBJ2-3; D might be TRBD2 (5 bases). CDR1 SGHRS and CDR2 YFSETQ come from the germline V gene. Trimming pared 2 bases from V and 6 bases from J, leaving 10 bases between. The CDR3 length is 13 residues.

The genes are TRBV29-1 and TRBJ2-7; maybe TRBD2 (5 bases). The CDR3 covers 13 residues. Trimming left V 0 bases short and J 6 bases short, with 12 bases between. Germline lookup yields CDR1 SQVTM and CDR2 ANQGSEA. The CDR3 bases are TGCAGCGTTGAAGAGGGAGTATCGGGCGAGCAGTACTTC. This codes for CSVEEGVSGEQYF.

This rearrangement joins TRBV2 to TRBJ1-5; D perhaps matches TRBD1 (5 bases). The germline CDR1 and CDR2 sequences are SNHLY and FYNNEI. Between the trimmed V and J ends, which lost 4 bases and 5 bases, there was a span of 12 bases. The CDR3 length is 14 residues. The CDR3 sequence: CASSGQGPDQPQHF. CDR3 sequence (DNA): TGTGCCAGCAGTGGTCAGGGTCCGGATCAGCCCCAGCATTTT.

In its sample, this clone was seen once. This chain links TRBV5-1 with TRBJ2-3; 7 bases are a match to TRBD2. In germline, CDR1 is SGHRS, CDR2 YFSETQ. After removal of 4 bases from V and 4 bases from J, the junction contained 9 bases not matched to a gene. This CDR3 is 15 amino acids long. In DNA form, the CDR3 reads TGCGCCAGCAGCATCCTCGCGGGAGATTCAGATACGCAGTATTTT. Amino acid sequence: CASSILAGDSDTQYF.

The gene calls are TRBV13 and TRBJ1-5; the D gene is possibly TRBD1 (5 bases). Trimming removed 1 base from V and 9 bases from J, with 7 bases in between. The CDR3 is 12 residues long. Germline lookup yields CDR1 PRHDT and CDR2 FYEKMQ (reference sequence). CDR3 sequence reads: CASSLDRGPQHF. Written as DNA, the CDR3 is TGTGCCAGCAGCTTAGATAGGGGGCCCCAGCATTTT.

The chain combines TRBV3-1 (or the pseudogene TRBV3-2) with TRBJ2-3; 10 bases agree with TRBD2. V was pared by 0 bases and J by 3 bases, with 3 bases of the junction left unmatched. CDR1 and CDR2 from the germline V gene are LGHDT and YNNKEL (reference sequence). This CDR3 has 16 amino acids. In DNA, the CDR3 is TGTGCCAGCAGCCAAGATACTAGCGGGGCAACAGATACGCAGTATTTT. It is translated as CASSQDTSGATDTQYF.

The chain employs TRBV7-2 and TRBJ1-6; D uncertain. V was pared by 1 base and J by 7 bases, with 8 bases between. The germline V gene has CDR1 SGHTA and CDR2 FQGNSA. CDR3 length equals 14 residues. The CDR3 loop reads CASSLVPENSPLHF. CDR3 DNA sequence: TGTGCCAGCAGCTTAGTCCCAGAAAATTCACCCCTCCACTTT.

J is TRBJ1-6 and V is TRBV24-1; TRBD1 aligns across 9 bases. V gave up 9 bases and J gave up 9 bases; unmatched junction bases: 11. Germline V CDR1 and CDR2: KGHDR, SFDVKD. The CDR3 has 15 residues. The CDR3, as DNA: TGTGCCACCGGGGCGGGACAGGGAAAAGGTTCACCCCTCCACTTT. It specifies CATGAGQGKGSPLHF.

The chain employs TRBV18 and TRBJ1-1; no clear D. The CDR3 is 13 residues long. CDR1 is KGHSH and CDR2 is LQKENI in the germline V gene. V lost 3 bases, J lost 5 bases, and 10 bases lay in between. CDR3 in DNA: TGTGCCAGCTCACCGGAATCGGGGACTGAAGCTTTCTTT. Translation: CASSPESGTEAFF.

The CDR3 loop is CASSLTGYGYTF. CDR3 DNA: TGTGCCAGCAGTTTAACAGGCTATGGCTACACCTTC. The chain employs TRBV28 and TRBJ1-2; possible D gene TRBD1, 5 bases. The CDR3 consists of 12 residues. V was shortened by 2 bases and J by 4 bases, with 5 bases between the two germline ends. The V gene's germline CDR1 is MDHEN and CDR2 SYDVKM.

This clone showed up just once. J is TRBJ1-2 and V is TRBV6-1; 8 bases align to TRBD1. V shed 4 bases and J 2 bases; nucleotides not matched to a gene: 9. The CDR3 contains 16 residues. Germline V gene lookup returns CDR1 MNHNS and CDR2 SASEGT. CDR3 sequence: CASSATGTGLNYGYTF. The DNA of the CDR3 is TGTGCCAGCAGTGCTACCGGGACAGGCCTCAACTATGGCTACACCTTC.

The chain joins TRBV24-1 to TRBJ2-1; TRBD2 might be the D (6 bases). The V end was cut by 4 bases, the J end by 6 bases, with 9 bases between. Germline CDR1 KGHDR, CDR2 SFDVKD. The CDR3 runs 13 residues. The CDR3 loop reads CATSDGTANEQFF. CDR3 bases: TGTGCCACCAGTGACGGGACTGCCAATGAGCAGTTCTTC.

This clone has only a few counts. The chain links TRBV25-1 to TRBJ1-5; D is uncertain. The CDR3 runs 15 residues. With 3 bases removed from V and 6 bases from J, the gap between germline ends came to 15 bases. The germline V gene has CDR1 MGHDK and CDR2 SYGVNS. The CDR3 region has the DNA TGTGCCAGCAGTGATTCCTCGACGGGAGGTCAGCCCCAGCATTTT. Protein sequence: CASSDSSTGGQPQHF.